This T cell receptor beta chain was recorded in a study of Graves' ophthalmopathy and Graves' hyperthyroidism. The germline V gene encodes CDR1 SGDLS and CDR2 YYNGEE. The CDR3 sequence is 15 residues long. Unmatched junction bases numbered 6, after V lost 4 bases and J lost 2 bases. Ophthalmopathy donors' eye disease showed moderate-to-severe activity, CAS of at least 3, NOSPECS of at least 4 and duration under 3 months. Amplification of TCR beta CDR3 regions used RNA transcripts. First-round RT-PCR employed HTBI primers, with a second-round multiplex PCR after it. Using its own MiXCR run on the multiplex PCR reads, TCRdb lists one record per CDR3 protein. The table lists about 740,000 distinct CDR3 sequences, 40% of them singletons. This clonotype was seen repeatedly, ten times or more.

The TCR was taken from an adult man with Graves' ophthalmopathy. The sample was peripheral blood. J is TRBJ2-5 and V is TRBV9, with 9 bases matching TRBD1. CDR3 protein: CASSSGTGPQETQYF. DNA for the CDR3: TGTGCCAGCAGCTCCGGGACAGGGCCTCAAGAGACCCAGTACTTC.